Below are 4 T cell receptor beta chains sequenced from a single sample in a study of blood T cells in healthy people across ages. It was with a sample-barcoded 5' primer and a J-beta primer mix that a second PCR of about 6 to 12 cycles was run. TCRdb called the 5' RACE reads again in MiXCR, with one record for every CDR3 protein. The table has about 680,000 distinct CDR3 sequences, 49% seen once. The sequencing sample was made of blood. The receptors here all came from a woman aged 55-70 years in good health.

This sequence joins TRBV4-3 and TRBJ2-7; a weak D match, TRBD2 (5 bases). Germline V gives CDR1 LGHNA, CDR2 YSLEER. V dropped 0 bases and J dropped 7 bases, with 19 bases sitting between them. The length of the CDR3 is 16 residues. CDR3 sequence (DNA): TGCGCCAGCAGCCAAGACCTCGCGGGTTCTTACAATGAGCAGTACTTC. Residues: CASSQDLAGSYNEQYF.

The chain uses TRBV3-1 and TRBJ2-1, with D hard to call. CDR1 is LGHDT, CDR2 YNNKEL, per germline (reference sequence). There are 13 residues in the CDR3. V lost 2 bases and J 4 bases, leaving 6 bases between the germline ends. The CDR3 region is CASSQKGYNEQFF. CDR3 DNA sequence: TGTGCCAGCAGCCAAAAAGGGTACAATGAGCAGTTCTTC.

J is TRBJ1-4 and V is TRBV29-1; unclear D gene. CDR1 and CDR2 (germline): SQVTM, ANQGSEA. V shed 5 bases and J shed 6 bases, with 13 bases lying between them. The CDR3 is 13 residues long. The CDR3 nucleotides are TGCAGCGTTCAAAAGGAGTTTTATGAAAAACTGTTTTTT. Its translation is CSVQKEFYEKLFF.

In this sample, this clonotype turned up a few times. J is TRBJ1-2 and V is TRBV6-2 or TRBV6-3; 11 bases fit TRBD1. The CDR3 has 14 residues. With 6 bases clipped from V and 6 bases from J, the junction kept 6 bases outside the gene matches. Germline loops: CDR1 MNHEY, CDR2 SVGEGT. The CDR3 DNA sequence: TGTGCCAGCAGACGGACAGGGGGCGGGGATGGCTACACCTTC. This encodes CASRRTGGGDGYTF.